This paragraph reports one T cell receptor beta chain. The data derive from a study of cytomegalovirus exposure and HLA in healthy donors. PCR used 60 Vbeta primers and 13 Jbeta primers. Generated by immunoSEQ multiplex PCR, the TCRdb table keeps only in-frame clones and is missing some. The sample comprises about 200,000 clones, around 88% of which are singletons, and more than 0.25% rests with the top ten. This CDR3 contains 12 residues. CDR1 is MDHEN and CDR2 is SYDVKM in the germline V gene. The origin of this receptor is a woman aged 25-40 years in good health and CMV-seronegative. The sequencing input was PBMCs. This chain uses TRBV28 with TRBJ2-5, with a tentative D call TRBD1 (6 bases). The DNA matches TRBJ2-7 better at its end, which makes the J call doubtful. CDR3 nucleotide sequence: TGTGCCAGCAGCCCACAGGGTTACGAGCAGTACTTC. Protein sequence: CASSPQGYEQYF.